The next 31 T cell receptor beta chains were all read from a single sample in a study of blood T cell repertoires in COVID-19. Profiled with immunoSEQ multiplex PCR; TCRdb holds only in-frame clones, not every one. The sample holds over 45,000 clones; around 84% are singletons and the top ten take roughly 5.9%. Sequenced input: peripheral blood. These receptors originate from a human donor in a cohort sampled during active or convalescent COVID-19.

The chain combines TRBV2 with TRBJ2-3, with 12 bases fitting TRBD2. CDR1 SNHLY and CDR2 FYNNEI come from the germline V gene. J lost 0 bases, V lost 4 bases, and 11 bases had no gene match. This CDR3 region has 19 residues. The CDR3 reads CASSVLAGGTLSSTDTQYF. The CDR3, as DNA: TGTGCCAGCAGTGTACTAGCGGGGGGAACTTTGAGTAGCACAGATACGCAGTATTTT. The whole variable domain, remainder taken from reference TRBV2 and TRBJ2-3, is EPEVTQTPSHQVTQMGQEVILRCVPISNHLYFYWYRQILGQKVEFLVSFYNNEISEKSEIFDDQFSVERPDGSNFTLKIRSTKLEDSAMYFCASSVLAGGTLSSTDTQYFGPGTRLTVL.

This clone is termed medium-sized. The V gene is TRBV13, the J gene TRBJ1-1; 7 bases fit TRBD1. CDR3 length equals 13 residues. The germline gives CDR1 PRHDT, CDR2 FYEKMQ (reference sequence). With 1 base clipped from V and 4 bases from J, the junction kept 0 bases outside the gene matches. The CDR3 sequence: CASSLEGATEAFF. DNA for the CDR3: TGTGCCAGCAGCTTAGAGGGGGCCACTGAAGCTTTCTTT.

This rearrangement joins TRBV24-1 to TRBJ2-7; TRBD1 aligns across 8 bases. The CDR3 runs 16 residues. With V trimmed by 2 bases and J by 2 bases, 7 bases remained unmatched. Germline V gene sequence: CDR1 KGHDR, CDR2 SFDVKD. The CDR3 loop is CATSDSSDRVAYEQYF. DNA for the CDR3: TGTGCCACCAGTGATTCCTCGGACAGGGTAGCCTACGAGCAGTACTTC.

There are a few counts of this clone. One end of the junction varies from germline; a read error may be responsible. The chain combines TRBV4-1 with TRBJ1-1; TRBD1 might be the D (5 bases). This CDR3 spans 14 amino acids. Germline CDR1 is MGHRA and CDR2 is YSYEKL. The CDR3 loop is CASSKDQGQGQAFF. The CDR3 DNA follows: TGCGCCAGCAGCAAAGACCAAGGGCAGGGCCAAGCTTTCTTT.

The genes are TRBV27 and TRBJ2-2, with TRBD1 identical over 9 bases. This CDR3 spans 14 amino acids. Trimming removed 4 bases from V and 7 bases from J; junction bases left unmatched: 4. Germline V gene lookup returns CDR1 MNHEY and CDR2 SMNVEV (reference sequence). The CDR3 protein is CASSSGTGHGELFF. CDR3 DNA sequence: TGTGCCAGCAGTTCGGGGACAGGGCACGGGGAGCTGTTTTTT.

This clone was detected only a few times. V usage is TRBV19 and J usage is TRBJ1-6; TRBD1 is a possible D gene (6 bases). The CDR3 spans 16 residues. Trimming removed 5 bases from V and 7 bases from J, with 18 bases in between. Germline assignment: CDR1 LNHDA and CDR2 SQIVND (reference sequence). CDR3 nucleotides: TGTGCCAGTAGTCCCGCCCCAGGGGTAAGGAATTCACCCCTCCACTTT. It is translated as CASSPAPGVRNSPLHF.

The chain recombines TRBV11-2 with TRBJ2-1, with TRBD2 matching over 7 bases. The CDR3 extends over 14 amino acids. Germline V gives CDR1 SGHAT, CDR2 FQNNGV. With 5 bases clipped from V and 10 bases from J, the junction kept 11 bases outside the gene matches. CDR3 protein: CASSRLAGLGEQFF. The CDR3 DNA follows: TGTGCCAGCAGCCGACTAGCAGGTCTGGGAGAGCAGTTCTTC.

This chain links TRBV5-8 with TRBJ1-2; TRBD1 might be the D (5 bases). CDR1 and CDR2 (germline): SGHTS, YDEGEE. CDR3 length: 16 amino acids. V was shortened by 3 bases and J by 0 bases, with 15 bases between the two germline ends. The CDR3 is CASSSGGGLTNYGYTF. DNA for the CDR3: TGTGCCAGCAGCTCGGGGGGGGGATTGACTAACTATGGCTACACCTTC. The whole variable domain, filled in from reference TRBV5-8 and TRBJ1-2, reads EAGVTQSPTHLIKTRGQQATLRCSPISGHTSVYWYQQALGLGLQFLLWYDEGEERNRGNFPPRFSGRQFPNYSSELNVNALELEDSALYLCASSSGGGLTNYGYTFGSGTRLTVV.

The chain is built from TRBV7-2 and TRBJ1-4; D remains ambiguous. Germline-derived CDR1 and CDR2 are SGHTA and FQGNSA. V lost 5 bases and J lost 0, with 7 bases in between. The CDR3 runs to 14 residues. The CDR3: CASSRQSTNEKLFF. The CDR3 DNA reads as TGTGCCAGCAGCCGTCAGTCAACTAATGAAAAACTGTTTTTT.

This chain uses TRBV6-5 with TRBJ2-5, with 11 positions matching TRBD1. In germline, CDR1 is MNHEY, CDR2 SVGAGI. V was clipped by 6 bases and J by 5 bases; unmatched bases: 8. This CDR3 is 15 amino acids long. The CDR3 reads CASSTGTGGGETQYF. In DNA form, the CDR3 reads TGTGCCAGCAGCACCGGGACAGGGGGAGGGGAGACCCAGTACTTC.

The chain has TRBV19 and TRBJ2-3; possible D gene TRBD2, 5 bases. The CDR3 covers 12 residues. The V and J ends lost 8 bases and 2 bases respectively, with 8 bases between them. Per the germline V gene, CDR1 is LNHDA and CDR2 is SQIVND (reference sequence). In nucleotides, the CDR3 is TGTGCCAGTTCGGGGAACACAGATACGCAGTATTTT. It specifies CASSGNTDTQYF.

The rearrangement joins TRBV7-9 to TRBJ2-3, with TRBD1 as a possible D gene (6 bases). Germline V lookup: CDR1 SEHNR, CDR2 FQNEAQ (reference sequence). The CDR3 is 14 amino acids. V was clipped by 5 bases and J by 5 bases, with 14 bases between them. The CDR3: CASSPGQTGDTQYF. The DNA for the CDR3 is TGTGCCAGCAGCCCAGGACAGACGGGAGATACGCAGTATTTT. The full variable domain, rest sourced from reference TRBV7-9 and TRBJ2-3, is DTGVSQNPRHKITKRGQNVTFRCDPISEHNRLYWYRQTLGQGPEFLTYFQNEAQLEKSRLLSDRFSAERPKGSFSTLEIQRTEQGDSAMYLCASSPGQTGDTQYFGPGTRLTVL.

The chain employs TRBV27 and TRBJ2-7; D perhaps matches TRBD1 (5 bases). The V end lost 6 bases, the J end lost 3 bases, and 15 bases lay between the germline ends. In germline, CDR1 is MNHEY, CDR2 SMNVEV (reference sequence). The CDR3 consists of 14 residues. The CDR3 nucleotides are TGTGCCAGCAGCCCCTGGGGCAGGGACTACGAGCAGTACTTC. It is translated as CASSPWGRDYEQYF.

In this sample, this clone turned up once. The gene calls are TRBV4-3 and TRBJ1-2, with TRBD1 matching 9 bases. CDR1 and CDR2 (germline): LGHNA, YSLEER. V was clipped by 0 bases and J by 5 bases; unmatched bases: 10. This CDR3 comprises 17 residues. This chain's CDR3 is CASSQDRGTGGVYGYTF. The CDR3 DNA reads TGCGCCAGCAGCCAAGATCGGGGAACAGGGGGCGTGTATGGCTACACCTTC.

The CDR3 reads CASSPGDSLTITF. The CDR3 nucleotides read TGTGCCAGCTCACCCGGGGACAGCCTTACAATAACCTTC. The chain couples TRBV18 to TRBJ1-2, with TRBD1 matching over 7 bases. Losses at the gene ends were 3 bases for V and 14 bases for J; bases not matched to a gene: 12. From germline, CDR1 is KGHSH and CDR2 LQKENI. This CDR3 is 13 amino acids long.

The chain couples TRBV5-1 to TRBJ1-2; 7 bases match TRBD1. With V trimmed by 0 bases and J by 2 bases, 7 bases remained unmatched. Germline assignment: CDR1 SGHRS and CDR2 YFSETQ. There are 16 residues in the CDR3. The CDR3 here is CASSLGQGPSNYGYTF. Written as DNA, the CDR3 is TGCGCCAGCAGCTTGGGACAGGGCCCCTCCAACTATGGCTACACCTTC.

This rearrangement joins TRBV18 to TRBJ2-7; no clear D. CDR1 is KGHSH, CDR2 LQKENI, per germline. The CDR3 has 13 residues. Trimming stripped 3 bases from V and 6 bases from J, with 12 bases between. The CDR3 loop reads CASSPVLSGEQYF. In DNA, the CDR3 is TGTGCCAGCTCACCCGTACTGTCAGGCGAGCAGTACTTC.

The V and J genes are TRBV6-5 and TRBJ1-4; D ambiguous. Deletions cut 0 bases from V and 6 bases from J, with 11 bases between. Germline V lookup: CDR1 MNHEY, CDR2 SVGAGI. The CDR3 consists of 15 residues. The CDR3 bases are TGTGCCAGCAGTTACTCCGGGTCCGGGTATGAAAAACTGTTTTTT. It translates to CASSYSGSGYEKLFF.

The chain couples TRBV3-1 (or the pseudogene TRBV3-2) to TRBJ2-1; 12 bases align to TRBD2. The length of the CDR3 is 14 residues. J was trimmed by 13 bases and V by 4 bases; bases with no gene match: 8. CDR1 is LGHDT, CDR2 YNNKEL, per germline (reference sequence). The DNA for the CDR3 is TGTGCCAGCAGCCTGCTAGCGGGGGGGCCGGCTCAGTTCTTC. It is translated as CASSLLAGGPAQFF.

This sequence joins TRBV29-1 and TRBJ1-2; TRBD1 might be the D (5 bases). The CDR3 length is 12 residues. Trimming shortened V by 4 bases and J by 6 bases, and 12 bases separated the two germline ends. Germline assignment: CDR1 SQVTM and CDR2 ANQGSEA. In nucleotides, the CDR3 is TGCAGCGTTGGTCTCAGGGAAAATGGCTACACCTTC. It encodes CSVGLRENGYTF.

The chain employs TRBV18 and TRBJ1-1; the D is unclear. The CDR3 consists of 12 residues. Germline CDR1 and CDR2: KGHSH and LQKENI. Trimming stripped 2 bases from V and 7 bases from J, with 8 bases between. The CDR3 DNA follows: TGTGCCAGCTCACCAGGTCGGGGTGAAGCTTTCTTT. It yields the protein CASSPGRGEAFF.

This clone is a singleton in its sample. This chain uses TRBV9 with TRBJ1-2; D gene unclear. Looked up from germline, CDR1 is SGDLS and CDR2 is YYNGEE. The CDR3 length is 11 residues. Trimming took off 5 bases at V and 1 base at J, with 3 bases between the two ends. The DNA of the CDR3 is TGTGCCAGCAGTAGTAACTATGGCTACACCTTC. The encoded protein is CASSSNYGYTF. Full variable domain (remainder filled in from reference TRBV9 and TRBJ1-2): DSGVTQTPKHLITATGQRVTLRCSPRSGDLSVYWYQQSLDQGLQFLIQYYNGEERAKGNILERFSAQQFPDLHSELNLSSLELGDSALYFCASSSNYGYTFGSGTRLTVV.

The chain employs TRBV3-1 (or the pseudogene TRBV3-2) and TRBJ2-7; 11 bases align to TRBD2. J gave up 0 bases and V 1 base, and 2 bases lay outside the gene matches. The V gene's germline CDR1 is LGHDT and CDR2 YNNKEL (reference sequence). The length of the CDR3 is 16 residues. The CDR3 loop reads CASSQGLAGNSYEQYF. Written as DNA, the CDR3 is TGTGCCAGCAGCCAAGGACTAGCGGGGAACTCCTACGAGCAGTACTTC.

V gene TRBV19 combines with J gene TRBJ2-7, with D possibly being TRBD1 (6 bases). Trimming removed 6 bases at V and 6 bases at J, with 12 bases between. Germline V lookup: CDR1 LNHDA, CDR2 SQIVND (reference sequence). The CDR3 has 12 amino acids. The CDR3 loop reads CASSNRGGEQYF. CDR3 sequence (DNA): TGTGCCAGTAGCAACCGAGGGGGCGAGCAGTACTTC.

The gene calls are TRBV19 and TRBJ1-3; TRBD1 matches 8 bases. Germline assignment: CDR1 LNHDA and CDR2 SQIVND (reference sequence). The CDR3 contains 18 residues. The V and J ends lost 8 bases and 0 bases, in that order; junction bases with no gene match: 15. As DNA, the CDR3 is TGTGCCAGTGGGGTCGAGATCGGACAGGGCCTCTCTGGAAACACCATATATTTT. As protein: CASGVEIGQGLSGNTIYF. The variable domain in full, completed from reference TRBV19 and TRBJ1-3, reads DGGITQSPKYLFRKEGQNVTLSCEQNLNHDAMYWYRQDPGQGLRLIYYSQIVNDFQKGDIAEGYSVSREKKESFPLTVTSAQKNPTAFYLCASGVEIGQGLSGNTIYFGEGSWLTVV.

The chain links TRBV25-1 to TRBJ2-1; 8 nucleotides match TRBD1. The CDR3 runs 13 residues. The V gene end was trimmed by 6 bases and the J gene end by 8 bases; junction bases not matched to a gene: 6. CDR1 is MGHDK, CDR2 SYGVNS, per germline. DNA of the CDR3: TGTGCCAGCAGGATGACAGGGGTCTATGAGCAGTTCTTC. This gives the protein CASRMTGVYEQFF.

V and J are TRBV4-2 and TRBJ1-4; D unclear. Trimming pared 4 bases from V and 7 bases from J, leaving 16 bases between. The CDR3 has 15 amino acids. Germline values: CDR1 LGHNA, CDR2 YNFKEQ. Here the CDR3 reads CASSRAYSEGEKLFF. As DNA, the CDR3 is TGTGCCAGCAGCCGGGCCTACAGCGAGGGTGAAAAACTGTTTTTT.

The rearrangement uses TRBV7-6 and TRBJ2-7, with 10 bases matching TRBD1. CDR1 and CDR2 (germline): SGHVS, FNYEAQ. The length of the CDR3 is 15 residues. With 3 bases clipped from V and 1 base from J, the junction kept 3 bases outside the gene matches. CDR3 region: CASSFRDRGSYEQYF. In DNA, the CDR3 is TGTGCCAGCAGCTTTAGGGACAGGGGATCCTACGAGCAGTACTTC.

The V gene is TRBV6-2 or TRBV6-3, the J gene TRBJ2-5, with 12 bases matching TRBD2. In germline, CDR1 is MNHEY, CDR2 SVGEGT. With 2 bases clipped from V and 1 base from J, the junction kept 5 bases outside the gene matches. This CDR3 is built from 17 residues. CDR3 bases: TGTGCCAGCAGTTACCCTAGGACTAGCGGGACCCAAGAGACCCAGTACTTC. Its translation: CASSYPRTSGTQETQYF.

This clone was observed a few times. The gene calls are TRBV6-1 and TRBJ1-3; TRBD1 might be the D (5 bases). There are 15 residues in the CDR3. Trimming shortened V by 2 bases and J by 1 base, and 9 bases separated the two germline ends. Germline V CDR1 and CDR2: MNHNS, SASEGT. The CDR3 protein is CASSEQGLSGNTIYF. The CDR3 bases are TGTGCCAGCAGTGAACAGGGATTGTCTGGAAACACCATATATTTT.

In DNA form, the CDR3 reads TGCGCCAGCAGCCAACATGAGGGAATGGATACGCAGTATTTT. This gives the protein CASSQHEGMDTQYF. J is TRBJ2-3 and V is TRBV4-3, with TRBD2 as a possible D gene (5 bases). Looked up from germline, CDR1 is LGHNA and CDR2 is YSLEER. The CDR3 has 14 amino acids. V lost 2 bases and J 6 bases, leaving 12 bases between the germline ends.